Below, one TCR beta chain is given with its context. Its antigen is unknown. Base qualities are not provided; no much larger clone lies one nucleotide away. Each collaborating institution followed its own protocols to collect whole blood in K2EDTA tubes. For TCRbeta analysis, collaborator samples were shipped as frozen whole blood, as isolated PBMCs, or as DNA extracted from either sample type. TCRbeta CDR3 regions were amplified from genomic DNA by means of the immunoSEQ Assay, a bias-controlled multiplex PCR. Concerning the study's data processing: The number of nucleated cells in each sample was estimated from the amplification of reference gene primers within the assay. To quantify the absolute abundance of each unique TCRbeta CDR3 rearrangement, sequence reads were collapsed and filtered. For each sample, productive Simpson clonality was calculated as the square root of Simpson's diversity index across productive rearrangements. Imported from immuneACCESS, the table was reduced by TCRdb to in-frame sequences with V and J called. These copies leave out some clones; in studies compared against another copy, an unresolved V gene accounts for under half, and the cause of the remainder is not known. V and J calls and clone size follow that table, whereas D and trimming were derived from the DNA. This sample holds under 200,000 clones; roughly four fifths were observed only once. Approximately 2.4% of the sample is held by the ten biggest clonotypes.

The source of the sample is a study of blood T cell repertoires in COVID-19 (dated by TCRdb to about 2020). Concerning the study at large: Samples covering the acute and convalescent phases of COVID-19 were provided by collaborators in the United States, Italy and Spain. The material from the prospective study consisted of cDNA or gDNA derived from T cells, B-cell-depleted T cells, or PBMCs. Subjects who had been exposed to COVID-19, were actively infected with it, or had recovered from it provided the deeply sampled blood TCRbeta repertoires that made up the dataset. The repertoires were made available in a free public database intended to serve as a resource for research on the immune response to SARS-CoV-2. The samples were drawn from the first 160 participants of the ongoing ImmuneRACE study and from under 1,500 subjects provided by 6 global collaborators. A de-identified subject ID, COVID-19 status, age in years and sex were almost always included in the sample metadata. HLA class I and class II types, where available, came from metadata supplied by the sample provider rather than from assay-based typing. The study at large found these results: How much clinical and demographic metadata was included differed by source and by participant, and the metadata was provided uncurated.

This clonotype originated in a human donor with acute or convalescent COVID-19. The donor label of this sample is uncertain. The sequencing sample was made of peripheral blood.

The CDR3 reads CATSRDPGTHNEQFF. The sequenced DNA is TGTGCCACCAGCAGAGATCCCGGGACTCACAATGAGCAGTTCTTC. The sequence links TRBV15 to TRBJ2-1; tentative D gene TRBD2, with 6 bases matching. Deletion took 0 bases off V and 5 bases off J, with a span of 11 bases between the germline ends. The CDR3 goes from the cysteine to the phenylalanine over 15 residues. This entry keeps only the CDR3 DNA: 45 bases, framed from base 1. CDR1 is given as LNHNV and CDR2 as YYDKDF, both from the germline V gene (reference sequence). Extended through the reference TRBV15 and TRBJ2-1 proteins, this CDR3 yields the full variable domain: DAMVIQNPRYQVTQFGKPVTLSCSQTLNHNVMYWYQQKSSQAPKLLFHYYDKDFNNEADTPDNFQSRRPNTSFCFLDIRSPGLGDTAMYLCATSRDPGTHNEQFFGPGTRLTVL.